This TCR beta chain was profiled in a study of CD8+ T cells in alopecia areata. Study background: In an open-label trial, patients got 5 to 10 mg tofacitinib twice daily. Tofacitinib continued for 6 to 18 months and was then withheld for 6 months. Study outcomes and limitations: Clonality was higher in lesional than normal scalp, especially in alopecia totalis/universalis.

From alopecia areata patients, lesional scalp punch biopsies and peripheral blood were collected. About this clone itself: Its antigen is as yet unknown.

Following extraction, RNA underwent reverse transcription to cDNA, which served as the sequencing template. Clones were read by immunoSEQ multiplex PCR, and TCRdb kept only the in-frame ones, dropping some. Of over 110,000 clones in the sample, roughly half were seen once. With V trimmed by 4 bases and J by 3 bases, 7 bases remained unmatched. CDR3 length: 15 amino acids. Germline CDR1 reads SGHTA; CDR2 reads FQGNSA. The chain employs TRBV7-2 and TRBJ2-7; 9 bases fit TRBD1. The source material was CD4+ T cells sorted from blood, sampled at week 0. The sequence was obtained from a human donor with alopecia areata. The CDR3 region has the DNA TGTGCCAGCAGCTCTACCGGGACAGGGAACTACGAGCAGTACTTC. The encoded protein is CASSSTGTGNYEQYF.